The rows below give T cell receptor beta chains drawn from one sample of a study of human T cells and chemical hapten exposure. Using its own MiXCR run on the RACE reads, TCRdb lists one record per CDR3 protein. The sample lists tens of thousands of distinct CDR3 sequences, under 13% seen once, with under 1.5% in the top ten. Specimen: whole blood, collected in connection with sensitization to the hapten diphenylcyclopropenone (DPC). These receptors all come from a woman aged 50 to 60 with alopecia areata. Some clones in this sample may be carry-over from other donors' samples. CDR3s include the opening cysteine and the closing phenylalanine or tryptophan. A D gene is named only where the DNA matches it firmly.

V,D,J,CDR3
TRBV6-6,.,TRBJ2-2,CASSRGQRNTGELFF
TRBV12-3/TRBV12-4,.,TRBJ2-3,CASSFGSQGANTQYF
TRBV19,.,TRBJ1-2,CASSEGEYGYTF
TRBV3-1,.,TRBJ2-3,CASRGYRETQYF
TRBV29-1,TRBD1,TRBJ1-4,CSVDGTEGEKLFF
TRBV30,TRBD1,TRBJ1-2,CACGTAFRYTF
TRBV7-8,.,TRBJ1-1,CASSFAGMNTEAFF
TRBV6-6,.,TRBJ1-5,CASSLPISNQPQHF
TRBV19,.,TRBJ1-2,CASSIRGLKDGYTF
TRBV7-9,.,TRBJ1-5,CASSFEGSNQPQHF
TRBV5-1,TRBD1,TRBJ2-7,CASSLEGDSLRSAVF
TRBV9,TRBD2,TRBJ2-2,CASSVRAGSTGELFF
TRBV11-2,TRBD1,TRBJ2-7,CASSLAPQGAAGEQYF
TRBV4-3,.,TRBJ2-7,CASSRNLVGGEQYF
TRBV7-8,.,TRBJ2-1,CASRGSDEQFF
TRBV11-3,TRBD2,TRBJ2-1,CASSLAGEPYNEQFF